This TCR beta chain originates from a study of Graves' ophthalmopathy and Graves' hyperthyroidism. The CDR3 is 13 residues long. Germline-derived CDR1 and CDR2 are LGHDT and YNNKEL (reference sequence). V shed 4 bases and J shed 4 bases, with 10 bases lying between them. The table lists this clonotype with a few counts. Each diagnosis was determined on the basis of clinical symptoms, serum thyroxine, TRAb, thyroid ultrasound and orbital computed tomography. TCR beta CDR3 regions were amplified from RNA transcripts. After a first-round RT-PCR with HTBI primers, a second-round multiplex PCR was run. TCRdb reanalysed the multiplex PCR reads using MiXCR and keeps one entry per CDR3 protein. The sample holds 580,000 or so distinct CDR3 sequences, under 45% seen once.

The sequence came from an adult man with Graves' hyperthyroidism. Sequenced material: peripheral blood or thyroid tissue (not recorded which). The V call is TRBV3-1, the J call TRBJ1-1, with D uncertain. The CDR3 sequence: CASSRRGATEAFF. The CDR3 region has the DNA TGTGCCAGCAGCCGCCGGGGTGCCACTGAAGCTTTCTTT. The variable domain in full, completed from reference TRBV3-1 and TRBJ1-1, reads DTAVSQTPKYLVTQMGNDKSIKCEQNLGHDTMYWYKQDSKKFLKIMFSYNNKELIINETVPNRFSPKSPDKAHLNLHINSLELGDSAVYFCASSRRGATEAFFGQGTRLTVV.